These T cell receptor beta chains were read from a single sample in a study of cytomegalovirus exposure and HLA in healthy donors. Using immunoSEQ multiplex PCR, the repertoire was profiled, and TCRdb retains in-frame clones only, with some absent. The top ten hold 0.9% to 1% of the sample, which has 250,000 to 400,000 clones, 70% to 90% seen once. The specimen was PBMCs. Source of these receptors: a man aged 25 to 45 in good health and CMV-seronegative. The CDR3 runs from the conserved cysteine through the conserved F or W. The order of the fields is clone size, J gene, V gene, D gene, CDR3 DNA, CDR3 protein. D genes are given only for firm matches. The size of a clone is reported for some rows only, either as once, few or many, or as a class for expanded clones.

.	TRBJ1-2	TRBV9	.	TGTGCCAGCAGCGGGAGGGGTGGCTACACCTTC	CASSGRGGYTF
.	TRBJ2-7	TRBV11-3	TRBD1	TGTGCCAGCAGCCCAGGGACAGCAGCCGAGCAGTACTTC	CASSPGTAAEQYF
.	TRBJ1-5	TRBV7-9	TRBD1	TGTGCCAGCAGCTGGGCCGGGACAGGGGTAATGAGCAATCAGCCCCAGCATTTT	CASSWAGTGVMSNQPQHF
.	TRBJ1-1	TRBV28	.	TGTGCCAGCAGGTTGGCAGGGATGAACACTGAAGCTTTCTTT	CASRLAGMNTEAFF
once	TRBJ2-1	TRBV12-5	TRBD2	TGTGCTAGTGGTTTGGGACCATCTAGCGGCGCATACAATGAGCAGTTCTTC	CASGLGPSSGAYNEQFF
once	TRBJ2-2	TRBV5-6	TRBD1	TGTGCCAGCAGCTTACTAACCGGGACAGGGGGCGCAAAAACCGGGGAGCTGTTTTTT	CASSLLTGTGGAKTGELFF
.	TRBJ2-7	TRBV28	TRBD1	TGTGCCAGCAGTTCGACAGGGTACGGCTCCTACGAGCAGTACTTC	CASSSTGYGSYEQYF
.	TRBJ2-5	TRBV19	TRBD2	TGTGCCAGTAGTATAGGGGCTAGCGGGGGGACATACCAAGAGACCCAGTACTTC	CASSIGASGGTYQETQYF
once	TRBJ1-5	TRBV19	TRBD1	TGTGCCAGTAGGACCCCTATCCGGGACAGGGACGGTTTTGGTCAGCCCCAGCATTTT	CASRTPIRDRDGFGQPQHF
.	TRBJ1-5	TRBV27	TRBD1	TGTGCCAGCAGTGGGACAGGGGATCAGCCCCAGCATTTT	CASSGTGDQPQHF
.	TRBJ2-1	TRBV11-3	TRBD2	TGTGCCAGCAGCTTTCGGTCTAGCGGGGGGACGGGGTACAATGAGCAGTTCTTC	CASSFRSSGGTGYNEQFF
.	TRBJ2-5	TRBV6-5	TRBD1	TGTGCCAGCAGTTCGGACAGGGGCCAAGAAGAGACCCAGTACTTC	CASSSDRGQEETQYF
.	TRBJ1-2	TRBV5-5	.	TGTGCCAGCAGCTTGCAGGGAAGCTATGGCTACACCTTC	CASSLQGSYGYTF
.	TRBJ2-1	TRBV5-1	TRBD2	TGCGCCAGCAGGCCACCACTAGCGCTAGAGCAGTTCTTC	CASRPPLALEQFF
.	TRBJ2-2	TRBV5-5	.	TGTGCCAGCAGCGTCGAACGGGGAAACACCGGGGAGCTGTTTTTT	CASSVERGNTGELFF
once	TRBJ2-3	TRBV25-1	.	TGTGCCAGCAGACCCCCGGGACTCCCCCCGGATACGCAGTATTTT	CASRPPGLPPDTQYF
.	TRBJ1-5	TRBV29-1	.	TGCAGCGTTAGGGTTTCAGGGAACGGCCAGCCCCAGCATTTT	CSVRVSGNGQPQHF
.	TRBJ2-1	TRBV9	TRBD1	TGTGCCAGCAGCGTAGGGGGACAGGGGGTTGAGCAGTTCTTC	CASSVGGQGVEQFF
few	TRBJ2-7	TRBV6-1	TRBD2	TGTGCCAGCAGTGACGGACTAGCGGAATACTACGAGCAGTACTTC	CASSDGLAEYYEQYF
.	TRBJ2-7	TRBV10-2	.	TGCGCCAGCACAGCGTTTCAGGGGATCCCCTACGAGCAGTACTTC	CASTAFQGIPYEQYF
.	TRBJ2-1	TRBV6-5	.	TGTGCCAGCAGTTACCTAGGTGACAATGAGCAGTTCTTC	CASSYLGDNEQFF
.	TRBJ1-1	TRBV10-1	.	TGCGCCAGCGCGGACAGCAACACTGAAGCTTTCTTT	CASADSNTEAFF
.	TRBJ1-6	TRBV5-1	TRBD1	TGCGCCAGCCAATCCGGGACAGGGGTTAATTCACCCCTCCACTTT	CASQSGTGVNSPLHF
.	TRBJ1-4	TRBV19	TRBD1	TGTGCCAGTAGTCGACAGGGGGCTTATGAAAAACTGTTTTTT	CASSRQGAYEKLFF
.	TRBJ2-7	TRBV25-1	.	TGTGCCAGCAGTGGTACCTACGAGCAGTACTTC	CASSGTYEQYF
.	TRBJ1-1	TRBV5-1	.	TGCGCCAGCAGTTGGGGGCAGGGACCTGAAGCTTTCTTT	CASSWGQGPEAFF
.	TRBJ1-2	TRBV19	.	TGTGCCAGTAGTATAGTACAGTCCGCATCTCTCTACTATGGCTACACCTTC	CASSIVQSASLYYGYTF
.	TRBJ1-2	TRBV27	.	TGTGCCAGCAGTCACAAAGCCAGGGGCTATGGCTACACCTTC	CASSHKARGYGYTF
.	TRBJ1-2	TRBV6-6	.	TGTGCCAGCAGTTACGGAGGGTTCTATGGCTACACCTTC	CASSYGGFYGYTF
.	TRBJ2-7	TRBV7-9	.	TGTGCCAGCAGCTTAGAAGAGCTCTCCTACGAGCAGTACTTC	CASSLEELSYEQYF
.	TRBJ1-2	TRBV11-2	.	TGTGCCAGCAGCTTTAGCGGGGCTAACTATGGCTACACCTTC	CASSFSGANYGYTF
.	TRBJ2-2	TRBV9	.	TGTGCCAGCAGCGTCCAGGAGAACACCGGGGAGCTGTTTTTT	CASSVQENTGELFF
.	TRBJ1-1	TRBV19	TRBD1	TGTGCCAGTAGTGTGACAGGGGGTATGAACACTGAAGCTTTCTTT	CASSVTGGMNTEAFF
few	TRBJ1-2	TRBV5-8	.	TGTGCCAGCAGCTTGGGACGGCCTGCTGAGGGCACCTTC	CASSLGRPAEGTF
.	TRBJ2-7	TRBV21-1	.	TGTGCCAGCAGCAAGCGGAAGTACGAGCAGTACTTC	CASSKRKYEQYF
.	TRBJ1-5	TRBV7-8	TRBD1	TGTGCCAGCAGCACAGGACAGGCCCCAATTTTCGATCAGCCCCAGCATTTT	CASSTGQAPIFDQPQHF
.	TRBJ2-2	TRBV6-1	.	TGTGCCAGCAGTCCGGGGGGCCGGGGCACCGGGGAGCTGTTTTTT	CASSPGGRGTGELFF